The clone carrying this TCR beta chain was seen just once. Its antigen is as yet unknown. The CDR3 sequence is 15 residues long. The ends were cut back, 6 bases at V and 8 bases at J, with 19 bases in the middle. The germline CDR1 and CDR2 sequences are MNHNY and SVGAGI (reference sequence). The sample belongs to a study of cytomegalovirus exposure and HLA in healthy donors. Study-wide background: About 85 million unique TCR sequences came from HLA-typed donors in an early release. Findings and limits, study-wide: Some 150 TCR beta chains were listed as cytomegalovirus-associated. Differences between HLA loci emerged in a later analysis of TCR association rates, with DRB1 most and HLA-C fewest.

PCR primers comprised 60 Vbeta and 13 Jbeta primers. Methods used by the authors: In a later analysis, about 11 million of approximately 80 million unique beta chains occurred in at least two donors. Here immunoSEQ multiplex PCR was the method, and the copy in TCRdb shows in-frame clones only, minus some. V, J and clone size are those of that table, while D and trimming were read from the DNA. Of about 170,000 clones in the sample, more than 80% were seen once. The genes are TRBV6-6 and TRBJ1-4; D not certain. Sequencing was performed on PBMCs. The TCR was taken from a male donor in good health and CMV-seronegative. DNA for the CDR3: TGTGCCAGCAGAAGAGGACTGATTTCTTCGGAAAAACTGTTTTTT. Its translation: CASRRGLISSEKLFF.